The 4 T cell receptor beta chains in this list originate from one sample, sequenced in a study of cytomegalovirus exposure and HLA in healthy donors (dated by TCRdb to about 2017). Receptors were amplified or captured by the immunoSEQ multiplex PCR assay. A mixture of 60 forward primers for TCR Vbeta segments and 13 reverse primers for TCR Jbeta segments was used in the multiplex PCR. TCRdb provides this immuneACCESS table in a form limited to in-frame rearrangements. Some clones are lacking; in checked studies, under half of them reflect an unresolved V gene, and why the rest are absent is not known. For this sample there are 120,000 or so clones; roughly 79% appear just once. Around 2.3% of the sample lies in the top ten. The sample consisted of PBMCs. The origin of the receptors is a woman between 40 and 50 years old in good health and CMV-seronegative.

V and J are TRBV6-1 and TRBJ1-5; D perhaps matches TRBD1 (5 bases). This CDR3 has 13 residues. Trimming removed 6 bases at V and 5 bases at J, with 11 bases between. Per germline, CDR1 MNHNS and CDR2 SASEGT. CDR3 loop: CASSREVYQPQHF. The CDR3 nucleotides are TGTGCCAGCAGCAGGGAGGTCTATCAGCCCCAGCATTTT.

The rearrangement joins TRBV7-2 to TRBJ2-1; no firm D call. Germline V gene data show CDR1 as SGHTA and CDR2 as FQGNSA. The V and J ends lost 3 bases and 3 bases respectively, with 12 bases between them. This CDR3 spans 15 amino acids. The CDR3 sequence is CASSFNPEYYNEQFF. For the CDR3, the DNA is TGTGCCAGCAGCTTTAACCCAGAATACTACAATGAGCAGTTCTTC.

This chain joins TRBV5-1 and TRBJ2-3, with 11 bases that match TRBD2. V lost 0 bases and J lost 2; bases outside the gene matches: 11. The CDR3 runs 19 residues. Looked up from germline, CDR1 is SGHRS and CDR2 is YFSETQ. The CDR3 region has the DNA TGCGCCAGCAGCTTGGCCCGCCTAGCGGGGGGAACGGACACAGATACGCAGTATTTT. It encodes CASSLARLAGGTDTDTQYF.

The rearrangement links TRBV10-1 to TRBJ1-1, with D tentatively TRBD1 (5 bases). There are 14 residues in the CDR3. The germline V gene encodes CDR1 WNHNN and CDR2 SYGVQD (reference sequence). The ends were cut back, 11 bases at V and 4 bases at J, with 20 bases in the middle. The chain's CDR3 is CAGRQTTGGTEAFF. The CDR3 coding sequence is TGCGCCGGGCGCCAGACTACCGGGGGCACTGAAGCTTTCTTT.